This is a list of T cell receptor beta chains from one sample in a study of beta chain features in type 1 diabetes. TCRdb's copy holds only in-frame clones and misses some; the assay was immunoSEQ multiplex PCR. The profile shows under 250,000 clones, roughly a tenth of them singletons. Sequenced material: central memory CD4+ T cells from blood. The receptors come from a man aged 18 to 35 in good health. Each CDR3 is given with its conserved first and last residue. D genes are given only for firm matches. Not all rows give a size; the values are once, few, many and, for expanded clones, a class.

>TRBJ2-5|-|-|TRBV28
TGTGCCAGCAGCTTGAAAGAGACCCAGTACTTC
CASSLKETQYF
>TRBJ1-1|-|few|TRBV7-9
TGTGCCAGCAGTTATCAGTCCGGGGACACTGAAGCTTTCTTT
CASSYQSGDTEAFF
>TRBJ2-7|-|many|TRBV29-1
TGCAGCGTTGCAAGTCTGAATAAGGGACGGCCGAGGGAAGGCTACGAGCAGTACTTC
CSVASLNKGRPREGYEQYF
>TRBJ1-2|-|-|TRBV7-6
TGTGCCAGCAGCTTGGGGGCAGGCCTCGACTATGGCTACACCTTC
CASSLGAGLDYGYTF
>TRBJ2-1|-|many|TRBV28
TGTGCCAGCAAAACTAGGGATGAGCAGTTCTTC
CASKTRDEQFF
>TRBJ2-5|-|-|TRBV9
TGTGCCAGCAGCGTAGGCGCTTCTTCTGTCAAAGAGACCCAGTACTTC
CASSVGASSVKETQYF
>TRBJ2-5|-|-|TRBV27
TGTGCCAGCAGTTTCTACCGGGACGGCGGAGAGACCCAGTACTTC
CASSFYRDGGETQYF
>TRBJ2-5|TRBD2|many|TRBV10-3
TGTGCCACCGCTAGCGGGTCGGAGACCCAGTACTTC
CATASGSETQYF
>TRBJ2-5|TRBD1|few|TRBV10-2
TGCGCCAGCAGTGAGCCGGCAGGGGGAGAGACCCAGTACTTC
CASSEPAGGETQYF
>TRBJ1-1|-|few|TRBV30
TGTGCCTGGAGTGTGGGCATCTTGGCGGAAAAAGCTTTCTTT
CAWSVGILAEKAFF
>TRBJ2-7|TRBD1|few|TRBV30
TGTGCCTGGAGATTAACAGGGGCCGTCTACGAGCAGTACTTC
CAWRLTGAVYEQYF
>TRBJ1-2|TRBD1|few|TRBV27
TGTGCCAGCAGTTTGGACCGGGACAGGGGAGGCTACACCTTC
CASSLDRDRGGYTF
>TRBJ2-3|-|many|TRBV10-3
TGTGCCATCAGTGAGTCCCGGGAGAGGAAAGATACGCAGTATTTT
CAISESRERKDTQYF
>TRBJ2-4|-|-|TRBV7-2
TGTGCCAGCAGTTTTAGTCTAGCCAAAAACATTCAGTACTTC
CASSFSLAKNIQYF
>TRBJ1-5|-|-|TRBV7-2
TGTGCCAGCAGTCCTTACACGACGCCCCAGCATTTT
CASSPYTTPQHF
>TRBJ2-7|TRBD2|few|TRBV18
TGTGCCAGCTGGGAGGGGTCCTCCTACGAGCAGTACTTC
CASWEGSSYEQYF
>TRBJ2-1|TRBD1|-|TRBV2
TGTGCCAGCAGTGAGGGACAGCCCCTCCTTTATGGGCAGTTCTTC
CASSEGQPLLYGQFF
>TRBJ2-5|TRBD2|few|TRBV5-1
TGCGCCAGCAGCCTGGGGACTAGCGGGAGTAACTTAGAGACCCAGTACTTC
CASSLGTSGSNLETQYF
>TRBJ2-3|-|few|TRBV9
TGTGCCAGCAGCGTAGGGGGGCCTGATACGCAGTATTTT
CASSVGGPDTQYF
>TRBJ2-6|-|few|TRBV25-1
TGTGCCAGCAGTGACAGGGCTTTCGCTGGGGCCAACGTCCTGACTTTC
CASSDRAFAGANVLTF
>TRBJ1-5|-|few|TRBV30
TGTGCCTGGAGTGCTATCTTAGAGGGGCAGCCCCAGCATTTT
CAWSAILEGQPQHF
>TRBJ2-1|-|-|TRBV5-1
TGCGCCAGCAGCTTGGCCGAGGGAGTGCCCTACAATGAGCAGTTCTTC
CASSLAEGVPYNEQFF
>TRBJ1-5|-|-|TRBV15
TGTGCCACCAGCAGAACAGGGCTGAATCAGCCCCAGCATTTT
CATSRTGLNQPQHF
>TRBJ2-7|TRBD2|-|TRBV4-3
TGCGCCAGCAGCCAAGAAGCCCCCGCGGGGGGGAGCTCCTACGAGCAGTACTTC
CASSQEAPAGGSSYEQYF